The 25 T cell receptor beta chains below all came from one sample that was sequenced in a study of T-cell memory formation after mild COVID-19 (dated by TCRdb to the early 2020s). Receptor libraries were prepared by 5' RACE. Sequencing relied on an Illumina NovaSeq 6000. TCRdb trimmed public reads at Q25 via fastp, called clones via MiXCR and kept in-frame beta chains. One record per CDR3 amino acid sequence lists the most common genes and DNA. This sample gives about 400,000 distinct CDR3 sequences in total; around 14% of them show up just once. The ten largest clones take up 22% of the sample. The sequencing sample was made of PBMCs or a T cell subset sorted from them (not recorded which). These receptor sequences come from a man younger than 35 who had mild COVID-19 (a few samples of this study predate the infection). The sample titles of this study are shuffled in the database, so cell type and time point are left out; the donor was told from shared clones.

The chain recombines TRBV7-2 with TRBJ2-1, with unresolved D. Germline CDR1 is SGHTA and CDR2 is FQGNSA. The V end lost 2 bases, the J end lost 13 bases, and 15 bases lay between the germline ends. This CDR3 contains 13 residues. The CDR3 region is CASSLNAANSQFF. The CDR3 DNA reads as TGTGCCAGCAGCTTAAATGCGGCCAATTCCCAGTTCTTC.

V is TRBV2 and J is TRBJ2-5; 8 positions match TRBD2. V lost 7 bases, J lost 1 base, and 11 bases stayed unmatched. The CDR3 is 16 residues long. The germline gives CDR1 SNHLY, CDR2 FYNNEI. This chain's CDR3 is CASNPGLAWGQETQYF. The CDR3 DNA reads TGTGCCAGCAACCCCGGACTAGCCTGGGGCCAAGAGACCCAGTACTTC.

This clonotype was recorded a few times. This chain links TRBV5-8 with TRBJ2-3, with D possibly matching TRBD1 (6 bases). Germline CDR1 reads SGHTS; CDR2 reads YDEGEE. There are 15 residues in the CDR3. Trimming took 4 bases from V and 4 from J, leaving 16 bases between them. CDR3 DNA sequence: TGTGCCAGCAGCAGGGACACCAACGGCGCAGATACGCAGTATTTT. This translates into CASSRDTNGADTQYF. The whole variable domain, remainder taken from reference TRBV5-8 and TRBJ2-3, is EAGVTQSPTHLIKTRGQQATLRCSPISGHTSVYWYQQALGLGLQFLLWYDEGEERNRGNFPPRFSGRQFPNYSSELNVNALELEDSALYLCASSRDTNGADTQYFGPGTRLTVL.

The V gene is TRBV6-1, the J gene TRBJ1-1, with TRBD1 matching 7 bases. Germline trimming cut 1 base from V and 3 bases from J; bases unmatched to any gene: 2. Germline V lookup: CDR1 MNHNS, CDR2 SASEGT. The CDR3 consists of 14 residues. The CDR3 sequence: CASSEDRGDTEAFF. The CDR3 nucleotides read TGTGCCAGCAGTGAAGACAGGGGCGACACTGAAGCTTTCTTT.

There are many counts of this clonotype. DNA for the CDR3: TGTGCCAGCAGCTTAGTTAGTAGCACAGATACGCAGTATTTT. Translated: CASSLVSSTDTQYF. This sequence joins TRBV7-9 and TRBJ2-3; D remains ambiguous. Germline V gene lookup returns CDR1 SEHNR and CDR2 FQNEAQ (reference sequence). The CDR3 has 14 amino acids. Trimming left V 1 base short and J 0 bases short, with 5 bases between.

This clonotype was recorded a few times. The chain carries TRBV4-3 and TRBJ2-2; 9 bases are a match to TRBD2. Trimming cost V 3 bases and J 6 bases; bases outside gene matches: 5. This CDR3 contains 15 residues. Germline V gene data show CDR1 as LGHNA and CDR2 as YSLEER. The CDR3 protein is CASSQGLAGAGELFF. The CDR3 DNA is TGCGCCAGCAGCCAGGGACTAGCTGGGGCCGGGGAGCTGTTTTTT.

This clonotype was detected a few times. The chain has TRBV27 and TRBJ1-5; 9 nucleotides match TRBD1. The CDR3 is 16 residues long. The ends lost 3 bases at V and 5 bases at J; junction bases unmatched: 8. The germline gives CDR1 MNHEY, CDR2 SMNVEV (reference sequence). The CDR3 sequence: CASSFTGTGSYQPQHF. CDR3 nucleotides: TGTGCCAGCAGTTTTACCGGGACAGGGAGTTATCAGCCCCAGCATTTT.

This clonotype occurred a few times. The chain combines TRBV6-5 with TRBJ2-3; D may match TRBD1 or TRBD2 (6 bases each). Trimming shortened V by 4 bases and J by 7 bases, and 15 bases separated the two germline ends. Germline V lookup: CDR1 MNHEY, CDR2 SVGAGI. The CDR3 spans 14 residues. This CDR3 reads CASSLGGSVNTQYF. The CDR3 region has the DNA TGTGCCAGCAGTTTAGGGGGGTCGGTAAATACGCAGTATTTT.

This clonotype was observed at least ten times. V gene TRBV12-3 or TRBV12-4 combines with J gene TRBJ1-3; D not resolved. V shed 1 base and J shed 0 bases, with 1 base lying between them. The CDR3 length is 13 residues. CDR3: CASSLVSGNTIYF. CDR3 in DNA: TGTGCCAGCAGTTTAGTCTCTGGAAACACCATATATTTT.

This clonotype was detected only a few times. The chain couples TRBV4-2 to TRBJ2-2; D gene uncertain. The germline gives CDR1 LGHNA, CDR2 YNFKEQ. The V end lost 4 bases, the J end lost 0 bases, and 12 bases lay between the germline ends. The CDR3 loop spans 16 amino acids. CDR3 sequence: CASSLHVGSNTGELFF. DNA of the CDR3: TGTGCCAGCAGCCTCCATGTGGGGTCGAACACCGGGGAGCTGTTTTTT.

This clonotype was recorded at least ten times. The CDR3 protein is CASSWEPGRGGETQYF. The CDR3 coding sequence is TGTGCCAGCAGCTGGGAGCCGGGACGCGGGGGGGAGACCCAGTACTTC. The chain employs TRBV7-8 and TRBJ2-5; 8 bases are a match to TRBD2. The CDR3 extends over 16 amino acids. Germline V gene data show CDR1 as SGHVS and CDR2 as FQNEAQ. V dropped 4 bases and J dropped 5; count of bases not matched to a gene: 12.

This clonotype was detected only a few times. The chain employs TRBV12-3 or TRBV12-4 and TRBJ2-3, with TRBD2 identical over 10 bases. The CDR3 consists of 17 residues. V was pared by 5 bases and J by 4 bases, with 12 bases of the junction left unmatched. Here the CDR3 DNA reads TGTGCCAGCAGTCCCCACTGGAGCGGGGGGGCCGCAGATACGCAGTATTTT. Its protein product is CASSPHWSGGAADTQYF.

A few counts support this clonotype. V is TRBV7-9 and J is TRBJ1-1; the match to TRBD1 covers 7 bases. Germline assignment: CDR1 SEHNR and CDR2 FQNEAQ (reference sequence). CDR3 size: 13 residues. With V trimmed by 3 bases and J by 6 bases, 4 bases remained unmatched. The CDR3 reads CASSFTGESEAFF. CDR3 nucleotides: TGTGCCAGCAGCTTCACAGGGGAATCTGAAGCTTTCTTT.

This clonotype was picked up many times. The chain links TRBV6-5 to TRBJ1-6; TRBD1 might be the D (5 bases). Germline CDR1 and CDR2: MNHEY and SVGAGI. This CDR3 contains 15 residues. The V end was cut by 5 bases, the J end by 6 bases, with 14 bases between. CDR3 amino acids: CASSINRNLNSPLHF. Here the CDR3 DNA reads TGTGCCAGCAGTATAAACAGGAACCTTAATTCACCCCTCCACTTT.

J is TRBJ1-1 and V is TRBV7-9; TRBD1 is a possible D gene (5 bases). The CDR3 runs 13 residues. Trimming stripped 7 bases from V and 7 bases from J, with 16 bases between. Germline loops: CDR1 SEHNR, CDR2 FQNEAQ (reference sequence). The CDR3 region has the DNA TGTGCCAGCACGACGGGGGTACGTAATGAAGCTTTCTTT. Its protein product is CASTTGVRNEAFF. The full variable domain, completed using reference TRBV7-9 and TRBJ1-1, is DTGVSQNPRHKITKRGQNVTFRCDPISEHNRLYWYRQTLGQGPEFLTYFQNEAQLEKSRLLSDRFSAERPKGSFSTLEIQRTEQGDSAMYLCASTTGVRNEAFFGQGTRLTVV.

This clonotype was seen only a few times. The chain uses TRBV9 and TRBJ2-5; 8 bases line up with TRBD1. Germline V gene sequence: CDR1 SGDLS, CDR2 YYNGEE. After removal of 0 bases from V and 5 bases from J, the junction contained 9 bases not matched to a gene. This CDR3 is built from 16 residues. The CDR3 DNA reads TGTGCCAGCAGCGTAGGAGGCCAGGGGGCGCGGGAGACCCAGTACTTC. This sequence encodes CASSVGGQGARETQYF.

This clonotype was seen only a few times. The chain has TRBV15 and TRBJ1-2; the match to TRBD1 covers 7 bases. Germline CDR1 LNHNV, CDR2 YYDKDF (reference sequence). CDR3 size: 13 residues. With 4 bases clipped from V and 2 bases from J, the junction kept 1 base outside the gene matches. The CDR3 coding sequence is TGTGCCACCAGCACGACAGGGAACTATGGCTACACCTTC. Its protein product is CATSTTGNYGYTF.

This clonotype was picked up a small number of times. V usage is TRBV11-2 and J usage is TRBJ2-7, with D tentatively TRBD1 (6 bases). CDR1 and CDR2 from the germline V gene are SGHAT and FQNNGV. Between the trimmed V and J ends, which lost 3 bases and 2 bases, there was a span of 20 bases. CDR3 length: 17 amino acids. The CDR3 DNA reads TGTGCCAGCAGCTTCAGCAGGGGCGCCGCATTAACCTACGAGCAGTACTTC. Translation gives CASSFSRGAALTYEQYF. Using reference TRBV11-2 and TRBJ2-7 for the parts outside the CDR3, the full variable domain is EAGVAQSPRYKIIEKRQSVAFWCNPISGHATLYWYQQILGQGPKLLIQFQNNGVVDDSQLPKDRFSAERLKGVDSTLKIQPAKLEDSAVYLCASSFSRGAALTYEQYFGPGTRLTVT.

In DNA, the CDR3 is TGCAGTGCTAGAGATCGTAGGCGCCCGAACACTGAAGCTTTCTTT. Translated: CSARDRRRPNTEAFF. The V call is TRBV20-1, the J call TRBJ1-1; D unresolved. Germline V gives CDR1 DFQATT, CDR2 SNEGSKA (reference sequence). Trimming shortened V by 0 bases and J by 1 base, and 12 bases separated the two germline ends. This CDR3 contains 15 residues.

The chain combines TRBV12-3 or TRBV12-4 with TRBJ2-7, with TRBD1 identical over 10 bases. The length of the CDR3 is 14 residues. V gave up 8 bases and J gave up 7 bases; unmatched junction bases: 11. CDR3 sequence reads: CASRPGTGVVEQYF. DNA for the CDR3: TGTGCCAGCCGTCCCGGGACAGGGGTTGTAGAGCAGTACTTC.

This clonotype was seen many times. The chain carries TRBV5-1 and TRBJ2-6; TRBD1 aligns across 7 bases. Germline CDR1 is SGHRS and CDR2 is YFSETQ. V trimming: 7 bases; J trimming: 0 bases; junction bases outside the gene matches: 7. CDR3 size: 16 residues. The CDR3 sequence is CASDRDGTSGANVLTF. CDR3 DNA: TGCGCCAGCGACAGGGACGGGACCTCTGGGGCCAACGTCCTGACTTTC.

This clonotype was found a few times. The chain joins TRBV11-3 to TRBJ2-5, with unresolved D. From germline, CDR1 is SGHNT and CDR2 YENEEA. The ends were cut back, 5 bases at V and 1 base at J, with 8 bases in the middle. This CDR3 comprises 13 residues. CDR3 amino acids: CASSGSSQETQYF. In DNA, the CDR3 is TGTGCCAGCAGCGGGTCCAGCCAAGAGACCCAGTACTTC.

This clonotype was observed many times. The chain has TRBV10-3 and TRBJ2-1, with TRBD1 matching over 7 bases. The germline gives CDR1 ENHRY, CDR2 SYGVKD. CDR3 length: 14 amino acids. V shed 5 bases and J 8 bases; nucleotides not matched to a gene: 9. This chain's CDR3 is CAISPRGQDYEQFF. The CDR3 region has the DNA TGTGCCATCAGTCCAAGGGGGCAAGACTATGAGCAGTTCTTC.

This clonotype was counted a few times. One end of the junction varies from germline; a read error may be responsible. The gene calls are TRBV20-1 and TRBJ1-4; 8 positions agree with TRBD1. The CDR3 has 11 amino acids. Germline CDR1 reads DFQATT; CDR2 reads SNEGSKA (reference sequence). The CDR3 spells CLGQGNEKLFF. The CDR3 DNA reads as TGTCTCGGACAGGGTAATGAAAAACTGTTTTTT.

The chain carries TRBV5-1 and TRBJ2-1; 10 nucleotides line up with TRBD2. Germline V CDR1 and CDR2: SGHRS, YFSETQ. The CDR3 consists of 17 residues. The trim removed 5 bases at V and 3 bases at J, leaving 11 bases unmatched. The CDR3 nucleotides are TGCGCCAGCAGGCTGGTCGAGCGGGGGGGCCTCTACAATGAGCAGTTCTTC. Protein sequence: CASRLVERGGLYNEQFF.